This T cell receptor (beta chain) is drawn from a study of T cells expressing NK-cell markers. About the study: Each TCR beta repertoire originated in sorted T cells that were CD3+CD56+NKG2C+, CD3+CD56+NKG2C- or CD3+CD56-NKG2C+.

TCRdb reanalyzed the 5' RACE reads and collapses them to one entry per CDR3 protein, without DNA. The sample table includes over 350,000 distinct CDR3 sequences. CDR3 size: 14 residues. Germline CDR1 reads MNHNY; CDR2 reads SVGAGI (reference sequence). The chain joins TRBV6-6 to TRBJ2-5. Source material: blood T cells: a sorted CD56 or NKG2C T cell subset, CD4+ or CD8+ T cells, or bulk PBMC T cells (not recorded which). The receptor was isolated from a woman between 45 and 65 years old in good health. CDR3 residues: CASSPVRVPETQYF.